This T cell receptor (beta chain) was recovered during a study of T-cell memory formation after mild COVID-19. TCRdb ran MiXCR on the 5' RACE reads and lists one entry per CDR3 protein. The sample yields 140,000 to 150,000 distinct CDR3 sequences, around 21% seen once. The V end lost 6 bases, the J end lost 0 bases, and 13 bases lay between the germline ends. CDR1 is MNHEY, CDR2 SMNVEV, per germline (reference sequence). The CDR3 spans 15 residues. This receptor was identified in an adult woman who had mild COVID-19 (a few samples of this study predate the infection). Cell type and time point are not known. The V gene is TRBV27, the J gene TRBJ2-3; TRBD2 is a possible D gene (5 bases). Source material: PBMCs or a T cell subset sorted from them (not recorded which). Here the CDR3 reads CASSWRAASTDTQYF. As DNA, the CDR3 is TGTGCCAGCAGCTGGAGAGCGGCTAGCACAGATACGCAGTATTTT.